This TCR beta chain stems from a study of shared clonotypes between healthy human individuals (TCRdb year 2020). In terms of the full investigation: The cohort included a few men and a couple of women between 18 and 49 years of age. For each donor, CD4 naive and CD4 memory were each run on three plates, CD8 naive on two plates, and CD8 memory on one plate. The study deeply sequenced blood TCR repertoires of about 5 healthy adults to estimate repertoire size and the extent of clonotype sharing between individuals. To increase sequencing depth and limit assay-specific biases, TCR repertoire library preparation and sequencing were carried out by different laboratories using diverse techniques. Per donor, leukapheresis produced somewhere between about 0.85 and 8.9 billion PBMCs. Results and caveats for the whole study, not just this receptor: Naive subsets generally had larger estimated clonotype richness than memory subsets. Compared with non-shared clonotypes, clonotypes shared by all four sorted-subset donors had higher generation probabilities. The small number of donors limited the genetic and exposure-history diversity represented. Only blood was sampled, and tissue TCR repertoires likely differ from those in blood. Sharing across a few donors was observed for about 4.8% of naive CD4, over 3% of naive CD8, about 2.3% of memory CD4, and around 0.4% of memory CD8 clonotypes. Pairwise subsampling indicated that sequencing depth was expected to affect the degree of clonotype sharing among donors. Incomplete sequencing was indicated by rarefaction of sorted-subset datasets, despite the large sequencing depth.

Note on this clone: It lacks a known antigen. No much larger clonotype is one base removed from it; base qualities were not supplied.

The donors were healthy, HIV-negative adults who had no recently reported acute infections or vaccinations. All donors were Caucasian adults living in Nashville, Tennessee, USA. CD4+ T cells were enriched by magnetic negative selection; naive cells were then positively selected on CD45RA, and the negative fraction formed the memory subset. After blood collection by leukapheresis, PBMCs were isolated using Ficoll-Histopaque density gradient centrifugation and then cryopreserved in the vapor phase of liquid nitrogen. Analytical flow cytometry was used to check the purity and quantity of each magnetically sorted T cell population. Genomic DNA was isolated from each sorted fraction and quantified by UV absorbance on a Nanodrop 2000c. Using the deep immunoSEQ assay, TCR CDR3 regions were amplified from genomic DNA by multiplex PCR. Extracted genomic DNA from each cell subset was distributed evenly across all wells of several immunoSEQ 96-well plates, and each plate was treated as a replicate. Each replicate PCR for sorted subsets received about 210 ng genomic DNA, equal to tens of thousands of T cell genomes. The purified libraries were quantified using a Qubit 3.0 fluorometer, sized with a Bioanalyzer 2100, and then quantified again using the KAPA Library Quantification kit. Every immunoSEQ 96-well plate was sequenced on a separate single-read 150-cycle Illumina NextSeq 550 flow cell. As for the original processing: Because only junctional sequences without quality scores were contained in the immunoSEQ output, filtering matching that applied to full-length reads could not be performed. To assign V/J genes and CDR3, sequences were annotated using PyIR, a Python wrapper for IgBLAST v1.9, with IMGT germline references. Any read was removed if the V/J assignment was weak (E-value above 1e-6), the CDR3 was missing, or the read contained stop codons, out-of-frame junctions, or ambiguous translated residues. V3J clonotypes were defined as sequences sharing the same inferred V gene, J gene, and CDR3 amino acid sequence. Percentage overlap between repertoires was calculated by dividing the number of shared unique clonotypes by the size of the smaller repertoire. RTK rarefaction, the Chao1 estimator, and Recon v2.1 estimates of unobserved clonotypes were used to assess repertoire richness. Generation probabilities were computed with OLGA for all TCRbeta clonotypes obtained by the gDNA method from four donors. TCRdb stores this immuneACCESS table with in-frame sequences only. Part of the clones is absent; in the studies checked, under half of the shortfall reflects unresolved V genes, and no reason is known for the rest. The V and J calls and clone size were taken over from that table, and D and trimming were inferred from the DNA. The sample table shows millions of clones, and approximately 95% are seen once. The ten biggest clones cover 0.3% to 0.4% of the sample.

V is cut back by 4 bases and J by 6 bases, with 3 bases in the junction unmatched. From the cysteine up to the phenylalanine, the CDR3 has a length of 13 residues. The DNA shown is the 39-base CDR3, in frame from base 1. The germline V gene yields LGHNA for CDR1 and YSLEER for CDR2. The sequenced material came from naive CD4+ T cells from PBMCs. The sample's cell subset or site label is to be understood as: CD45RA+ positively selected. The chain uses TRBV4-3 and TRBJ1-2; TRBD1 lines up with 9 middle nucleotides. The clonotype comes from a man aged 18 to 35 in good health. Some clones in this sample may be carry-over from other donors' samples. The CDR3 is CASSRDRVDGYTF. The nucleotides are TGCGCCAGCAGCCGGGACAGGGTGGATGGCTACACCTTC.